The 2 T cell receptor beta chains in this list originate from one sample, sequenced in a study of control samples from healthy donors and cancer patients. Only in-frame clones appear in the TCRdb table, and some are missing; sequencing was by immunoSEQ multiplex PCR. The repertoire includes 50,000 to 75,000 clones, around 90% of them detected once, and approximately 6% sits in the top ten. The sequenced sample was PBMCs. These receptor sequences come from a man aged 60 to 69 with colorectal cancer.

This sequence joins TRBV15 and TRBJ1-3; D gene uncertain. The V end lost 5 bases, the J end lost 8 bases, and 16 bases lay between the germline ends. Germline V gives CDR1 LNHNV, CDR2 YYDKDF (reference sequence). The CDR3 spans 14 residues. In nucleotides, the CDR3 is TGTGCCACCAGCGAGACCGGGTTTTGGCACACCATATATTTT. It is translated as CATSETGFWHTIYF.

V usage is TRBV7-2 and J usage is TRBJ1-4; 8 bases are a match to TRBD1. Germline V gene data show CDR1 as SGHTA and CDR2 as FQGNSA. V shed 5 bases and J 0 bases; nucleotides not matched to a gene: 8. The CDR3 length is 17 residues. CDR3 sequence: CASSHQGAGATNEKLFF. The DNA of the CDR3 is TGTGCCAGCAGCCATCAGGGGGCTGGGGCAACTAATGAAAAACTGTTTTTT.